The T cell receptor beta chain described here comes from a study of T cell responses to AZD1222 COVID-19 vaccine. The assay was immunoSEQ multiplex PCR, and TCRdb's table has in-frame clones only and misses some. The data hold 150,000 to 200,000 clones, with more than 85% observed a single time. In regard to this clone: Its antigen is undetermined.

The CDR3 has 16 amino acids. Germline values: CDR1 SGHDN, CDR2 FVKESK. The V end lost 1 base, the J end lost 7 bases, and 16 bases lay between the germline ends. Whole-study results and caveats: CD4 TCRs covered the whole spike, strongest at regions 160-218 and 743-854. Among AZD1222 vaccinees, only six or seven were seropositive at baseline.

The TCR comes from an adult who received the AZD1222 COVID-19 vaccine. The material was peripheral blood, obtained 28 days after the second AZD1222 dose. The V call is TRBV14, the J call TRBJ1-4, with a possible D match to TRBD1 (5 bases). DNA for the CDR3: TGTGCCAGCAGCCAAGGCCGCCAGGGTGGTAGTGAAAAACTGTTTTTT. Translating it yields CASSQGRQGGSEKLFF. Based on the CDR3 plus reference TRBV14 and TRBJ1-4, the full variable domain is EAGVTQFPSHSVIEKGQTVTLRCDPISGHDNLYWYRRVMGKEIKFLLHFVKESKQDESGMPNNRFLAERTGGTYSTLKVQPAELEDSGVYFCASSQGRQGGSEKLFFGSGTQLSVL.